Listed below are T cell receptor beta chains from one sample, sequenced in a study of beta chain features in type 1 diabetes. Generated by immunoSEQ multiplex PCR, the TCRdb table keeps only in-frame clones and is missing some. The sample shows around 56,000 clones, about 50% of them seen only once. Sample: Tregs from blood. The source is a woman aged 40 to 50 with type 1 diabetes. Both conserved end residues are part of each CDR3. The D gene is left open where the match is weak. Size is stated for part of the rows, as once, few or many counts, or as a class when the clone is expanded.

>NA|few|TRBJ2-7|TRBV6-1
TGTGCCAGCAGTGAAGGACACGGATACGAGCAGTACTTC
CASSEGHGYEQYF
>NA|NA|TRBJ1-5|TRBV27
TGTGCCAGCAGTTTCGGGGGTTGGGGCAATCAGCCCCAGCATTTT
CASSFGGWGNQPQHF
>NA|NA|TRBJ1-1|TRBV7-2
TGTGCCAGCAGCCCTCGAGCGGTCCACATGAACACTGAAGCTTTCTTT
CASSPRAVHMNTEAFF
>TRBD1|once|TRBJ2-1|TRBV9
TGTGCCAGCAGCGTAGTCCCCGGACAGGGATCAAATGAGCAGTTCTTC
CASSVVPGQGSNEQFF
>TRBD2|NA|TRBJ2-7|TRBV11-2
TGTGCCAGCAGCTCACAAAGGACTAGCGGGGCCGCCTACGAGCAGTACTTC
CASSSQRTSGAAYEQYF
>NA|NA|TRBJ2-7|TRBV7-3
TGTGCCAGCAGCTTAGACTCCGGTACCTACGAGCAGTACTTC
CASSLDSGTYEQYF
>TRBD1|NA|TRBJ2-7|TRBV5-1
TGCGCCAGCATGGGAAAGGGGGCGTTGAGTGAGCAGTACTTC
CASMGKGALSEQYF
>NA|NA|TRBJ2-3|TRBV18
TGTGCCAGCTCCCGGACAGCCTCTAGCACAGATACGCAGTATTTT
CASSRTASSTDTQYF
>NA|few|TRBJ2-7|TRBV5-4
TGTGCCAGCAGCCTAGAGGGCGGCTACGAGCAGTACTTC
CASSLEGGYEQYF
>NA|NA|TRBJ2-6|TRBV5-5
TGTGCCAGCAGATTTGACAGATCTGGGGCCAACGTCCTGACTTTC
CASRFDRSGANVLTF
>NA|NA|TRBJ1-5|TRBV7-2
TGTGCCAGCAGCTTGAGTCCTCTGGATCAGCCCCAGCATTTT
CASSLSPLDQPQHF
>NA|few|TRBJ1-1|TRBV29-1
TGCAGCGTTTCCCTGAGTCCCCTTGAAGCTTTCTTT
CSVSLSPLEAFF
>TRBD1|few|TRBJ1-4|TRBV11-2
TGTGCCAGCAGCTCAGGGGGCATACGGGAAAAACTGTTTTTT
CASSSGGIREKLFF
>TRBD2|NA|TRBJ2-7|TRBV7-2
TGTGCCAGCAGACCCCAGCGGGGAACCTACGAGCAGTACTTC
CASRPQRGTYEQYF
>TRBD2|NA|TRBJ2-2|TRBV4-1
TGTGCCAGCAGCCAAGGACTAGCGGCTGGCACCGGGGAGCTGTTTTTT
CASSQGLAAGTGELFF
>NA|NA|TRBJ2-1|TRBV5-6
TGTGCCAGCAGCTTAGAACCGGATGAGCAGTTCTTC
CASSLEPDEQFF
>TRBD1|NA|TRBJ1-6|TRBV11-2
TGTGCCAGCAGCTTAGAGACAGGGTTCAATTCACCCCTCCACTTT
CASSLETGFNSPLHF